These T cell receptor beta chains were read from a single sample in a study of T cells in Graves' hyperthyroidism and ophthalmopathy. TCRdb recomputed calls from the multiplex PCR reads with MiXCR, one row per CDR3 protein. Of around 500,000 distinct CDR3 sequences detected, around 15% appear once; the ten largest clones hold 17%. Sequenced sample: blood. The source of these receptors is a young woman with Graves' hyperthyroidism. The CDR3 runs from the conserved cysteine through the conserved F or W. The order of the fields is D gene, clone size, CDR3 length, V gene, J gene, CDR3 protein, CDR3 DNA. The D gene is left open where the match is weak. Not all rows give a size; the values are once, few, many and, for expanded clones, a class.

-	many	13	TRBV20-1	TRBJ2-5	CSARDLGQETQYF	TGCAGTGCTAGAGATCTGGGGCAAGAGACCCAGTACTTC
-	many	15	TRBV20-1	TRBJ1-4	CSARPPTDYNEKLFF	TGCAGTGCTAGACCTCCAACAGACTATAATGAAAAACTGTTTTTT
TRBD2	many	16	TRBV30	TRBJ2-3	CAWTLGLAASTDTQYF	TGTGCCTGGACCCTCGGACTAGCGGCTAGCACAGATACGCAGTATTTT
-	-	14	TRBV29-1	TRBJ1-1	CSVATTGRNTEAFF	TGCAGCGTGGCAACAACAGGGCGGAACACTGAAGCTTTCTTT
TRBD1	many	16	TRBV5-1	TRBJ2-1	CASSIGTGGLYNEQFF	TGCGCCAGCAGCATCGGGACAGGGGGACTCTACAATGAGCAGTTCTTC
-	many	15	TRBV18	TRBJ2-4	CASSPTAEAKNIQYF	TGTGCCAGCTCACCAACTGCTGAAGCCAAAAACATTCAGTACTTC
TRBD2	many	16	TRBV3-1	TRBJ2-7	CASSQEALAGAYEQYF	TGTGCCAGCAGCCAAGAAGCTCTAGCGGGAGCTTACGAGCAGTACTTC
-	many	13	TRBV2	TRBJ1-5	CASNGQGNQPQHF	TGTGCCAGCAACGGGCAGGGCAATCAGCCCCAGCATTTT
TRBD1	many	14	TRBV12-3/TRBV12-4	TRBJ1-1	CASSPTHRGTEAFF	TGTGCCAGCAGTCCGACGCACAGGGGTACTGAAGCTTTCTTT
-	many	14	TRBV3-1	TRBJ1-1	CASSQGGGRTEAFF	TGTGCCAGCAGCCAAGGGGGGGGACGGACTGAAGCTTTCTTT
TRBD1	-	19	TRBV12-3/TRBV12-4	TRBJ1-5	CASSLAGRGLLYSNQPQHF	TGTGCCAGCAGTTTAGCGGGCAGGGGGCTCCTGTATAGCAATCAGCCCCAGCATTTT
-	many	13	TRBV6-2/TRBV6-3	TRBJ2-7	CASIGSSSYEQYF	TGTGCCAGCATTGGGTCCTCATCCTACGAGCAGTACTTC
TRBD1	many	11	TRBV2	TRBJ2-5	CASRNRDRGYF	TGTGCCAGCAGAAACCGGGACAGGGGTTACTTC
-	-	16	TRBV6-1	TRBJ1-5	CASSDRGRGFNQPQHF	TGTGCCAGCAGTGATAGAGGCAGAGGGTTCAATCAGCCCCAGCATTTT
TRBD1	-	14	TRBV5-1	TRBJ1-4	CASSSGQGSEKLFF	TGCGCCAGCAGCTCTGGACAGGGCTCGGAAAAACTGTTTTTT
-	-	17	TRBV4-1	TRBJ1-6	CASSQDPRVWYNSPLHF	TGCGCCAGCAGCCAAGATCCCAGGGTTTGGTATAATTCACCCCTCCACTTT
TRBD2	many	14	TRBV20-1	TRBJ2-1	CSAPTSGLYNEQFF	TGCAGTGCTCCCACTAGCGGATTGTACAATGAGCAGTTCTTC
-	many	13	TRBV6-1	TRBJ1-2	CASSEQTNYGYTF	TGTGCCAGCAGTGAACAGACTAACTATGGCTACACCTTC
TRBD2	few	14	TRBV28	TRBJ2-1	CASNHRGGYNEQFF	TGTGCCAGCAATCATCGCGGGGGTTACAATGAGCAGTTCTTC
-	many	14	TRBV13	TRBJ2-3	CASSQGLFTDTQYF	TGTGCCAGCAGCCAGGGACTGTTCACAGATACGCAGTATTTT
-	few	16	TRBV6-2/TRBV6-3	TRBJ2-1	CASTTSGQGGKGEQFF	TGTGCCAGCACCACCAGTGGTCAGGGGGGCAAGGGTGAGCAGTTCTTC
TRBD2	many	15	TRBV6-5	TRBJ2-5	CASSYEAGGQETQYF	TGTGCCAGCAGTTATGAGGCGGGAGGGCAAGAGACCCAGTACTTC
TRBD1	many	12	TRBV2	TRBJ1-2	CASRGQGGGYTF	TGTGCCAGCAGAGGACAGGGAGGGGGCTACACCTTC
-	few	15	TRBV7-9	TRBJ1-6	CASSDPTPLGSPLHF	TGTGCCAGCAGCGACCCGACCCCGCTGGGTTCACCCCTCCACTTT
TRBD2	-	22	TRBV9	TRBJ2-1	CASSGKDGLGTGAGVEVDEQFF	TGTGCCAGCAGCGGGAAAGACGGACTGGGAACTGGGGCGGGAGTTGAGGTGGATGAGCAGTTCTTC
TRBD1	many	19	TRBV11-3	TRBJ2-2	CASSLGWRQGRSNTGELFF	TGTGCCAGCAGCTTAGGGTGGCGACAGGGGAGGTCGAACACCGGGGAGCTGTTTTTT
-	-	13	TRBV27	TRBJ2-2	CVTAGLNTGELFF	TGTGTCACCGCGGGGCTAAACACCGGGGAGCTGTTTTTT
-	many	13	TRBV29-1	TRBJ1-1	CSVEVGSKTEAFF	TGCAGCGTTGAAGTGGGGAGTAAAACTGAAGCTTTCTTT
-	-	13	TRBV11-2	TRBJ2-7	CASRRSGRYEQYF	TGTGCCAGCAGACGTAGCGGACGATACGAGCAGTACTTC
-	once	16	TRBV7-6	TRBJ1-3	CASSLVGEGYGNTIYF	TGTGCCAGCAGCTTAGTGGGGGAAGGGTATGGAAACACCATATATTTT
-	many	12	TRBV20-1	TRBJ1-1	CSARGGLGVAFF	TGCAGTGCTAGAGGGGGCCTGGGGGTAGCTTTCTTT
-	-	14	TRBV19	TRBJ1-1	CASSIKTVDTEAFF	TGTGCCAGTAGTATAAAGACAGTCGATACTGAAGCTTTCTTT
TRBD2	-	17	TRBV4-1	TRBJ2-5	CASSQVWLGLAGGSQYF	TGCGCCAGCAGCCAAGTATGGTTGGGACTAGCGGGAGGCTCCCAGTACTTC
-	many	16	TRBV4-1	TRBJ2-4	CASSHPGTLAKNIQYF	TGCGCCAGCAGCCATCCCGGGACCCTAGCCAAAAACATTCAGTACTTC
-	-	12	TRBV5-1	TRBJ2-7	CASSVARGEQYF	TGCGCCAGCAGCGTCGCCAGGGGCGAGCAGTACTTC
-	many	13	TRBV3-1	TRBJ1-2	CASSHKVPYGYTF	TGTGCCAGCAGCCATAAGGTGCCCTATGGCTACACCTTC